The T cell receptor beta chain described here comes from a study of response to subunit inactivated influenza vaccine. Study conclusions and caveats: A suggestion made by the authors is that each seasonal influenza vaccination recruits few new T cells.

TCRdb reanalysed the RT-PCR reads using MiXCR and keeps one entry per CDR3 protein. This sample carries about 160,000 distinct CDR3 sequences, 9.5% to 12% of them seen once, and the ten largest clones take around 35%. The CDR3 has 15 residues. From germline, CDR1 is SNHLY and CDR2 FYNNEI. V gave up 6 bases and J gave up 2 bases; unmatched junction bases: 7. In its sample, this clonotype was seen many times. Its antigen is still unknown. The rearrangement links TRBV2 to TRBJ1-5; TRBD1 matches at 7 bases. The sequencing used CD8+ T cells sorted from PBMCs, collected approximately 25 months after vaccination. The clonotype originates from a man between 50 and 75 years old who received an inactivated influenza vaccine. CDR3 residues: CASREGQSGNQPQHF. The CDR3 region has the DNA TGTGCCAGCAGGGAGGGACAGAGTGGCAATCAGCCCCAGCATTTT.